Listed below are T cell receptor beta chains from one sample, sequenced in a study of cytomegalovirus exposure and HLA in healthy donors. Some clones are missing from TCRdb's copy, which holds only in-frame ones; the method was immunoSEQ multiplex PCR. The sample consists of about 56,000 clones, 89% of them appearing once. Sequencing was carried out using PBMCs. The receptor set was obtained from a woman aged 18-30 years in good health and CMV-seronegative. Both conserved end residues are part of each CDR3. A D gene is named only where the DNA matches it firmly. Clone size is stated in some rows and not others, as once, few, many or a class when expanded.

>TRBJ1-5|16|TRBV5-5|NA|NA
TGTGCCAGCAGCTTGAGGATGACAGATAGCAATCAGCCCCAGCATTTT
CASSLRMTDSNQPQHF
>TRBJ2-1|15|TRBV6-6|NA|TRBD2
TGTGCCAGCAGTTACTCTAGCGGGGTTTACAATGAGCAGTTCTTC
CASSYSSGVYNEQFF
>TRBJ2-1|16|TRBV7-2|once|NA
TGTGCCAGCAGCGGGAAGTCGGGGAGCTCCTACAATGAGCAGTTCTTC
CASSGKSGSSYNEQFF
>TRBJ2-5|14|TRBV30|NA|NA
TGTGCCTGGAGTGTTTGGCTAGCTGAAGAGACCCAGTACTTC
CAWSVWLAEETQYF
>TRBJ2-5|13|TRBV30|NA|NA
TGTGCCTGGAGCCTGGGCAGGGAAGAGACCCAGTACTTC
CAWSLGREETQYF
>TRBJ2-1|15|TRBV27|NA|TRBD2
TGTGCCAGCAGTCCCCAACGGGGGGGCGGATTAAAGCAGTTCTTC
CASSPQRGGGLKQFF
>TRBJ1-4|14|TRBV6-1|NA|NA
TGTGCCAGCAGTGAGGAGGGTCCTAATGAAAAACTGTTTTTT
CASSEEGPNEKLFF
>TRBJ2-1|16|TRBV7-9|NA|TRBD2
TGTGCCAGCAGCTTAGGAGGGACTAGCGGGAGTATTGAGCAGTTCTTC
CASSLGGTSGSIEQFF
>TRBJ1-5|17|TRBV6-1|once|NA
TGTGCCAGCAGTGAATACCCCCTGGGAGGGGAGGGTCAGCCCCAGCATTTT
CASSEYPLGGEGQPQHF
>TRBJ2-5|14|TRBV27|NA|NA
TGTGCCAGCAGTGACAGACAGGTGATGGAGACCCAGTACTTC
CASSDRQVMETQYF
>TRBJ2-3|16|TRBV9|NA|NA
TGTGCCAGCAGCGTAGCCCTAACCGGGGGCACAGATACGCAGTATTTT
CASSVALTGGTDTQYF
>TRBJ2-3|14|TRBV6-1|NA|TRBD1
TGTGCCAGCAAGCGCAGGGGGACAAGCGATACGCAGTATTTT
CASKRRGTSDTQYF
>TRBJ2-1|15|TRBV25-1|once|TRBD2
TGTGCCAGCAGTCAAGCGGGGGGGTCATACAATGAGCAGTTCTTC
CASSQAGGSYNEQFF
>TRBJ1-2|13|TRBV6-1|NA|TRBD1
TGTGCCAGCAGGACAGGGTTCACCTATGGCTACACCTTC
CASRTGFTYGYTF
>TRBJ1-3|14|TRBV5-1|NA|TRBD1
TGCGCCAGCAGCTCGACAGGGACAGGAAACACCATATATTTT
CASSSTGTGNTIYF
>TRBJ2-7|16|TRBV7-9|many|TRBD1
TGTGCCAGCAGCTTTCTCGGGGGACAGGGGGCCTACGAGCAGTACTTC
CASSFLGGQGAYEQYF
>TRBJ2-2|15|TRBV30|NA|TRBD2
TGTGCCTGGAGCGGTAGCGGGACTACCACCGGGGAGCTGTTTTTT
CAWSGSGTTTGELFF
>TRBJ1-2|15|TRBV6-5|NA|NA
TGTGCCAGCAGTACGCCGCCGGCGGCTAACTATGGCTACACCTTC
CASSTPPAANYGYTF
>TRBJ2-1|11|TRBV2|NA|NA
TGTGCCAGCAGGGATCCAGGGTACCGGTTCTTC
CASRDPGYRFF
>TRBJ1-3|15|TRBV28|NA|NA
TGTGCCAGCAGTAGGAGGGCTTCCTCTGGAAACACCATATATTTT
CASSRRASSGNTIYF
>TRBJ2-1|15|TRBV27|NA|TRBD2
TGTGCCAGCAGAAAACAACGGACTAGGAGGGATGAGCAGTTCTTC
CASRKQRTRRDEQFF
>TRBJ2-1|12|TRBV7-9|NA|TRBD2
TGTGCCAGCAGCTTAGGAGCGGGGGGGCAGTTCTTC
CASSLGAGGQFF
>TRBJ2-1|15|TRBV28|few|TRBD2
TGTGCCAGTAAGCGGACTAGCGGGAGCTACAATGAGCAGTTCTTC
CASKRTSGSYNEQFF
>TRBJ1-2|15|TRBV6-1|NA|TRBD1
TGTGCCAGCAGTGTCCATGACAGGGTAGGGGTTGGCTACACCTTC
CASSVHDRVGVGYTF
>TRBJ1-1|15|TRBV5-1|NA|NA
TGCGCCAGCAGCTTGGATGTGGGGGCGAACACTGAAGCTTTCTTT
CASSLDVGANTEAFF
>TRBJ2-3|13|TRBV11-2|NA|TRBD2
TGTGCCAGCACCACGGGAGGGGGAGATACGCAGTATTTT
CASTTGGGDTQYF
>TRBJ2-5|13|TRBV11-3|NA|TRBD1
TGTGCCAGCAGCACAGGGGCCCAAGAGACCCAGTACTTC
CASSTGAQETQYF
>TRBJ2-5|14|TRBV5-1|NA|NA
TGCGCCAGCAGCGAGGGATCCTCTCAAGAGACCCAGTACTTC
CASSEGSSQETQYF
>TRBJ2-1|19|TRBV19|NA|TRBD2
TGTGCCAGCAGGGGGGTCGGGGCTAGCGGGAGCCCAACCTACAATGAGCAGTTCTTC
CASRGVGASGSPTYNEQFF
>TRBJ1-3|14|TRBV6-1|NA|TRBD1
TGTGCCAGCAGTGAAGGGACAGGGGGAAACACCATATATTTT
CASSEGTGGNTIYF
>TRBJ1-6|15|TRBV7-2|NA|TRBD1
TGTGCCAGCAGCCCCAGGGGGTTAGGGAATTCACCCCTCCACTTT
CASSPRGLGNSPLHF
>TRBJ1-2|11|TRBV28|NA|NA
TGTGCCACCACAGGCAGCTATGGCTACACCTTC
CATTGSYGYTF
>TRBJ1-1|14|TRBV2|NA|NA
TGTGCCAGCAGAGCTCGCGGGGGGAACGGTGAAGCTTTCTTT
CASRARGGNGEAFF
>TRBJ2-1|15|TRBV25-1|NA|TRBD2
TGTGCCAGCAGTGAGGGTGGACTAGCCGACAATGAGCAGTTCTTC
CASSEGGLADNEQFF
>TRBJ2-1|14|TRBV7-3|NA|TRBD1
TGTGCCAGCAGCTTAGGACAGGGGGGGAATGAGCAGTTCTTC
CASSLGQGGNEQFF
>TRBJ2-3|15|TRBV11-2|NA|NA
TGTGCCAGCAGCCGACAGTTGACGACGGAAGATACGCAGTATTTT
CASSRQLTTEDTQYF
>TRBJ1-4|17|TRBV6-1|NA|NA
TGTGCCAGCAGTGAGGGCAGAGAGCCTGCAACTAATGAAAAACTGTTTTTT
CASSEGREPATNEKLFF
>TRBJ1-1|14|TRBV28|NA|NA
TGTGCCAGCAGGAGAGGGGGATTGAACACTGAAGCTTTCTTT
CASRRGGLNTEAFF
>TRBJ1-2|14|TRBV27|NA|NA
TGTGCCAGCAGTTCGAACCAGGGGTTTGGTGGCTACACCTTC
CASSSNQGFGGYTF
>TRBJ1-5|14|TRBV19|NA|NA
TGTGCCAGTAGGCCGGACAATCGCAATCAGCCCCAGCATTTT
CASRPDNRNQPQHF
>TRBJ2-7|17|TRBV4-2|once|NA
TGTGCCAGCAGCCACCAACAAGGGCTAGCAGAAGCCTACGAGCAGTACTTC
CASSHQQGLAEAYEQYF